This entry is about one T cell receptor (beta chain). These data originate in a study of blood T cell repertoires in COVID-19. At the level of the study: From the United States, Italy and Spain came samples of acute and convalescent COVID-19.

Authors' methods: Nucleated cell number was recorded as an estimate derived from reference gene primer amplification. TCRdb keeps only in-frame clones here, not all; method: immunoSEQ multiplex PCR. The V and J calls and the clone size are those of that table, but D and trimming were determined from the DNA. The sample lists hundreds of thousands of clones; about 93% were seen once. The length of the CDR3 is 14 residues. V was trimmed by 9 bases and J by 4 bases, leaving 15 bases between them. Looked up from germline, CDR1 is MNHEY and CDR2 is SVGAGI. Donors in Cohort 3 counted as recovered after two negative PCRs, clearance, or symptom resolution.

This receptor was identified in a woman between 18 and 30 years old who had recovered from COVID-19. The sequenced material came from PBMCs or T cells enriched from blood (not recorded which). V is TRBV6-5 and J is TRBJ1-4; D is ambiguous. The CDR3 protein is CASNRRAYNEKLFF. In DNA, the CDR3 is TGTGCCAGTAACCGCCGCGCCTATAATGAAAAACTGTTTTTT.